These 12 T cell receptor beta chains originate from one sample sequenced in a study of control samples from healthy donors and cancer patients. Produced via immunoSEQ multiplex PCR; TCRdb's table is partial and in-frame only. Among about 51,000 clones listed, roughly 80% were seen once. The sample comprised blood. Every receptor here comes from a man between 70 and 80 years old in good health.

The chain has TRBV29-1 and TRBJ1-1, with 7 positions matching TRBD1. Germline CDR1 and CDR2: SQVTM and ANQGSEA. The CDR3 is 12 amino acids. The trim removed 5 bases at V and 11 bases at J, leaving 11 bases unmatched. The CDR3: CSVTKGGEGAFF. The DNA for the CDR3 is TGCAGCGTTACTAAAGGGGGCGAGGGCGCTTTCTTT.

The gene calls are TRBV5-4 and TRBJ2-3; D gene unclear. The germline CDR1 and CDR2 sequences are SGHNT and YYREEE (reference sequence). Trimming pared 7 bases from V and 6 bases from J, leaving 12 bases between. This CDR3 has 12 residues. CDR3 region: CASGTKMDTQYF. CDR3 bases: TGTGCCAGCGGAACCAAAATGGATACGCAGTATTTT.

This chain uses TRBV5-3 with TRBJ2-4, with 9 bases matching TRBD1. TRBV5-3 is labeled an ORF, and its function is uncertain. The CDR3 covers 16 residues. V dropped 6 bases and J dropped 4; count of bases not matched to a gene: 11. The DNA for the CDR3 is TGTGCCAGAACCCGGGGCTCAGACAGGGGGAAAAACATTCAGTACTTC. This translates into CARTRGSDRGKNIQYF.

As DNA, the CDR3 is TGTGCTAGTGCCAAAATAGCAGATACGCAGTATTTT. As protein: CASAKIADTQYF. This chain connects TRBV12-5 to TRBJ2-3; no definite D call. This CDR3 has 12 amino acids. The germline gives CDR1 LGHNT, CDR2 FRNRAP. Deletions cut 7 bases from V and 4 bases from J, with 9 bases between.

The J gene is TRBJ2-7, the V gene TRBV13, with 9 bases fitting TRBD1. Trimming removed 5 bases from V and 2 bases from J; junction bases left unmatched: 4. The CDR3 sequence is 14 residues long. Germline V gene lookup returns CDR1 PRHDT and CDR2 FYEKMQ (reference sequence). This CDR3 reads CASSPRQGAYEQYF. CDR3 DNA sequence: TGTGCCAGCAGCCCCCGACAGGGGGCCTACGAGCAGTACTTC.

The chain joins TRBV2 to TRBJ1-1; no clear D gene. V was trimmed by 7 bases and J by 5 bases, leaving 17 bases between them. The germline V gene encodes CDR1 SNHLY and CDR2 FYNNEI. This CDR3 has 14 residues. The CDR3 spells CASTLSTGWTEAFF. The CDR3 DNA is TGTGCCAGCACCCTATCGACGGGCTGGACTGAAGCTTTCTTT.

The J gene is TRBJ2-1, the V gene TRBV25-1, with 11 bases lining up with TRBD2. Germline assignment: CDR1 MGHDK and CDR2 SYGVNS. V gave up 6 bases and J gave up 7 bases; unmatched junction bases: 8. This CDR3 has 15 amino acids. Here the CDR3 reads CASSSIAGGINEQFF. The CDR3 bases are TGTGCCAGCAGCAGTATAGCGGGAGGGATAAATGAGCAGTTCTTC.

This clone was recorded only once. The V call is TRBV5-4, the J call TRBJ2-1; D perhaps matches TRBD1 (6 bases). The germline CDR1 and CDR2 sequences are SGHNT and YYREEE (reference sequence). The CDR3 totals 14 residues. The V and J ends lost 2 bases and 6 bases respectively, with 12 bases between them. The CDR3 coding sequence is TGTGCCAGCAGCTTAACCGGGACAATCAATGAGCAGTTCTTC. Its translation is CASSLTGTINEQFF.

The rearrangement joins TRBV6-5 to TRBJ2-7; perhaps TRBD2 as D (6 bases). Per the germline V gene, CDR1 is MNHEY and CDR2 is SVGAGI. V lost 7 bases and J 5 bases, leaving 15 bases between the germline ends. The CDR3 spans 13 residues. This CDR3 is CASTSGTLHEQYF. Here the CDR3 DNA reads TGTGCCAGCACTTCCGGGACTCTCCACGAGCAGTACTTC.

The rearrangement uses TRBV9 and TRBJ2-1; tentative D call: TRBD1 (6 bases). CDR3 size: 12 residues. The germline CDR1 and CDR2 sequences are SGDLS and YYNGEE. V was clipped by 4 bases and J by 10 bases, with 12 bases between them. The CDR3 nucleotides are TGTGCCAGCAGCTTCAGGGGTCACGAGCAGTTCTTC. Translation gives CASSFRGHEQFF. The full variable domain, rest sourced from reference TRBV9 and TRBJ2-1, is DSGVTQTPKHLITATGQRVTLRCSPRSGDLSVYWYQQSLDQGLQFLIQYYNGEERAKGNILERFSAQQFPDLHSELNLSSLELGDSALYFCASSFRGHEQFFGPGTRLTVL.

The chain uses TRBV3-1 (or the pseudogene TRBV3-2) and TRBJ1-2; D unresolved. V was pared by 6 bases and J by 4 bases, with 15 bases between. The CDR3 runs 14 residues. Germline values: CDR1 LGHDT, CDR2 YNNKEL (reference sequence). The chain's CDR3 is CASRRGPFGYGYTF. The CDR3 DNA reads as TGTGCCAGCAGACGAGGCCCTTTCGGCTATGGCTACACCTTC.

This clone has only one observation. The chain combines TRBV27 with TRBJ2-1; no firm D call. The CDR3 totals 14 residues. Germline CDR1 and CDR2: MNHEY and SMNVEV (reference sequence). V shed 2 bases and J shed 8 bases, with 13 bases lying between them. CDR3 residues: CASSLRARQDEQFF. As DNA, the CDR3 is TGTGCCAGCAGTTTAAGAGCAAGGCAAGATGAGCAGTTCTTC.